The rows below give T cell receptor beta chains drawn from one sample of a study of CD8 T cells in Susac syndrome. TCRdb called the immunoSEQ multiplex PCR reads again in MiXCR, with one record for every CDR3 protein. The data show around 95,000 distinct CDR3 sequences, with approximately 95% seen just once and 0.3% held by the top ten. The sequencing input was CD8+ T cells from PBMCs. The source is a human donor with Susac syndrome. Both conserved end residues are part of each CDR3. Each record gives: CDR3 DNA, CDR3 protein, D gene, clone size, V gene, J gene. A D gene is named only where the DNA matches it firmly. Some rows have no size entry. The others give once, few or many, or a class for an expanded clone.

CDR3nt: TGTGCCAGCAGCCGGACAGCCTCGAACACTGAAGCTTTCTTT
CDR3aa: CASSRTASNTEAFF
d_gene: .
abundance: .
v_gene: TRBV3-1
j_gene: TRBJ1-1

CDR3nt: TGTGCCAGCAGCCCCTCTGGGACTAGCGGAGCCTACGAGCAGTACTTC
CDR3aa: CASSPSGTSGAYEQYF
d_gene: TRBD2
abundance: .
v_gene: TRBV5-4
j_gene: TRBJ2-7

CDR3nt: TGTGCCAGCAGCGTCCCCCCCGGTGGGGCCAACGTCCTGACTTTC
CDR3aa: CASSVPPGGANVLTF
d_gene: .
abundance: .
v_gene: TRBV9
j_gene: TRBJ2-6

CDR3nt: TGTGCCTCAGCACGGGGGGTGAATGAGCAGTTCTTC
CDR3aa: CASARGVNEQFF
d_gene: TRBD2
abundance: .
v_gene: TRBV6-2/TRBV6-3
j_gene: TRBJ2-1

CDR3nt: TGTGCCAGCGGACAGGGGGCGAATGAGCAGTTCTTC
CDR3aa: CASGQGANEQFF
d_gene: TRBD1
abundance: once
v_gene: TRBV6-6
j_gene: TRBJ2-1

CDR3nt: TGCAGTGCTAGATTAGCGGGAAGAGATACGCAGTATTTT
CDR3aa: CSARLAGRDTQYF
d_gene: TRBD2
abundance: .
v_gene: TRBV20-1
j_gene: TRBJ2-3

CDR3nt: TGTGCCAGCATACAGACCCTCTATGGCTACACCTTC
CDR3aa: CASIQTLYGYTF
d_gene: .
abundance: .
v_gene: TRBV7-3
j_gene: TRBJ1-2

CDR3nt: TGTGCCAGCAGCGTAGACAGGGCTGGAAACACCATATATTTT
CDR3aa: CASSVDRAGNTIYF
d_gene: .
abundance: .
v_gene: TRBV9
j_gene: TRBJ1-3

CDR3nt: TGTGCCAGCAGTTCAGAAGCGGGGTCAGAGACCCAGTACTTC
CDR3aa: CASSSEAGSETQYF
d_gene: TRBD2
abundance: .
v_gene: TRBV27
j_gene: TRBJ2-5

CDR3nt: TGCGCCAGCAGCCCGGGGGAGTTATACTATGGCCACACCTTC
CDR3aa: CASSPGELYYGHTF
d_gene: .
abundance: .
v_gene: TRBV5-1
j_gene: TRBJ1-2

CDR3nt: TGCAGTGCTAGAGGAGGAGCGGGAGGCTACGAGCAGTACTTC
CDR3aa: CSARGGAGGYEQYF
d_gene: TRBD2
abundance: .
v_gene: TRBV20-1
j_gene: TRBJ2-7

CDR3nt: TGTGCCAGCAGCTCCGGAACCGGGGCCAACGTCCTGACTTTC
CDR3aa: CASSSGTGANVLTF
d_gene: .
abundance: .
v_gene: TRBV7-3
j_gene: TRBJ2-6

CDR3nt: TGCAGTGCTTTCGGACAGACTGGGTACCAAGAGACCCAGTACTTC
CDR3aa: CSAFGQTGYQETQYF
d_gene: .
abundance: .
v_gene: TRBV20-1
j_gene: TRBJ2-5

CDR3nt: TGCAGTGCTGGACTTATGGGCACTGAAGCTTTCTTT
CDR3aa: CSAGLMGTEAFF
d_gene: .
abundance: .
v_gene: TRBV20-1
j_gene: TRBJ1-1

CDR3nt: TGTGCCAGCAGCCCCCAAAGTCTAGCCGGGGAGCTGTTTTTT
CDR3aa: CASSPQSLAGELFF
d_gene: .
abundance: .
v_gene: TRBV7-3
j_gene: TRBJ2-2

CDR3nt: TGCAGTGCTCCGGGAGGAACAGAGACCCAGTACTTC
CDR3aa: CSAPGGTETQYF
d_gene: TRBD2
abundance: .
v_gene: TRBV20-1
j_gene: TRBJ2-5

CDR3nt: TGTGCCAGCAGCTTCGAGGGGTTGGTCTATGGCTACACCTTC
CDR3aa: CASSFEGLVYGYTF
d_gene: .
abundance: .
v_gene: TRBV7-9
j_gene: TRBJ1-2

CDR3nt: TGCAGCGTTCAAGACAGTGGTAGGGAGCAGTACTTC
CDR3aa: CSVQDSGREQYF
d_gene: .
abundance: .
v_gene: TRBV29-1
j_gene: TRBJ2-7

CDR3nt: TGTGCCAGCAGTTCACAGGGGGCGCCGAATGAGCAGTTCTTC
CDR3aa: CASSSQGAPNEQFF
d_gene: TRBD1
abundance: .
v_gene: TRBV27
j_gene: TRBJ2-1

CDR3nt: TGTGCCAGTAGTATTTACCACCTCTCCTACGAGCAGTACTTC
CDR3aa: CASSIYHLSYEQYF
d_gene: .
abundance: .
v_gene: TRBV19
j_gene: TRBJ2-7

CDR3nt: TGCAGCGTTGAAGTGGGGGCGACAGGGGATACCTACGAGCAGTACTTC
CDR3aa: CSVEVGATGDTYEQYF
d_gene: TRBD1
abundance: .
v_gene: TRBV29-1
j_gene: TRBJ2-7

CDR3nt: TGCAGCGTTGTGGGACAGGGAAATGGCTACACCTTC
CDR3aa: CSVVGQGNGYTF
d_gene: TRBD1
abundance: .
v_gene: TRBV29-1
j_gene: TRBJ1-2

CDR3nt: TGTGCCAGCAGCCCAGGGAGCTACCTCCACTTT
CDR3aa: CASSPGSYLHF
d_gene: .
abundance: .
v_gene: TRBV2
j_gene: TRBJ1-6

CDR3nt: TGTGCCAGCAGCTTTGCTCAAAACATTCAGTACTTC
CDR3aa: CASSFAQNIQYF
d_gene: .
abundance: .
v_gene: TRBV11-2
j_gene: TRBJ2-4

CDR3nt: TGTGCCAGCAGCGACCAGGGGGGGGAGACCCAGTACTTC
CDR3aa: CASSDQGGETQYF
d_gene: .
abundance: .
v_gene: TRBV5-5
j_gene: TRBJ2-5

CDR3nt: TGCAGCGTTGTAGTTTCCTACGAGCAGTACTTC
CDR3aa: CSVVVSYEQYF
d_gene: .
abundance: once
v_gene: TRBV29-1
j_gene: TRBJ2-7

CDR3nt: TGCAGTGCGAGGTCTGGGAATGAGCAGTTCTTC
CDR3aa: CSARSGNEQFF
d_gene: .
abundance: .
v_gene: TRBV20-1
j_gene: TRBJ2-1